This T cell receptor (beta chain) was identified in a study of T cell responses to AZD1222 COVID-19 vaccine. The wider study: Pooling of second doses given at about 4 or about 12 weeks was done.

This CDR3 is 12 amino acids long. Trimming shortened V by 5 bases and J by 8 bases, and 9 bases separated the two germline ends. The germline CDR1 and CDR2 sequences are SGHVS and FNYEAQ. Points from the study as a whole: A rise in Spike-specific TCR breadth and depth followed two AZD1222 doses. Among the donors, most were white British and more were female, and clonal diversity was possibly underestimated.

Some clones are missing from TCRdb's copy, which holds only in-frame ones; the method was immunoSEQ multiplex PCR. There are 90,000 to 130,000 clones in the sample; about 80% occur only once, and about 9.7% lies in the top ten. Concerning this clone: The antigen is unknown.

The clonotype originates from an adult in good health. The chain links TRBV7-6 to TRBJ1-4; D call uncertain. Sample: peripheral blood, taken on day 0 of AZD1222 vaccination. CDR3: CASSRGREKLFF. CDR3 nucleotide sequence: TGTGCCAGCAGCAGAGGTCGGGAAAAACTGTTTTTT.